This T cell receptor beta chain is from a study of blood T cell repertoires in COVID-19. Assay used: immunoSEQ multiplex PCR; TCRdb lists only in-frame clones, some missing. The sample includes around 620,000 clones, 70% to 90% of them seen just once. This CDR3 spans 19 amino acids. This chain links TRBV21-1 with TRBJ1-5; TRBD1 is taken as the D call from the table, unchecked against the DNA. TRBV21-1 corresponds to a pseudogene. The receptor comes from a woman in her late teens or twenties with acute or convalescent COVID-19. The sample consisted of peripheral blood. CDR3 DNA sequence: TGTGCCAGCAGCACCCCCGGGACAGGGATGTCCCTTGGCAATCAGCCCCAGCATTTT. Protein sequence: CASSTPGTGMSLGNQPQHF.